This T cell receptor (beta chain) derives from a study of shared clonotypes between healthy human individuals. Study-wide background: The study used three CD4 naive, three CD4 memory, two CD8 naive and one CD8 memory plate per donor. Findings of the study overall: Generation probability values for non-shared clonotypes were lower than those for clonotypes shared by all four donors.

Per the original data handling: ImmunoSEQ output lacked quality scores and full-length reads, limiting matched filtering. Generated by immunoSEQ multiplex PCR, the TCRdb table keeps only in-frame clones and is missing some. V and J calls and clone size come straight from that table; D and trimming were deduced from the DNA. In the table there are approximately 2.1 million clones, over 90% of which are singletons. Concerning this clone itself: Its antigen is not known.

V lost 3 bases and J lost 2, with 20 bases in between. The CDR3 consists of 17 residues. From germline, CDR1 is MNHEY and CDR2 SMNVEV (reference sequence). This receptor was obtained from a man aged 18 to 29 in good health. Some clones in this sample may be carry-over from other donors' samples. Source material: naive CD4+ T cells from PBMCs. Documented subset: CD45RA+ positively selected. The rearrangement joins TRBV27 to TRBJ2-7, with D hard to call. The CDR3 protein is CASSLGISRYLPYEQYF. The CDR3 nucleotides are TGTGCCAGCAGTTTGGGGATTAGCCGATACCTCCCCTACGAGCAGTACTTC.